The present T cell receptor beta chain was sequenced within a study of T cells after yellow fever vaccination (dated by TCRdb to 2018 to 2020). Study-wide context: The SMART-Seq v4 Ultra Low Input RNA kit was used to prepare libraries from fractions with low cell numbers. To follow T-cell clones before and after both primary and booster YFV17D yellow fever vaccination, bulk TCR alpha and beta repertoires underwent longitudinal sequencing. Blood was collected at multiple timepoints before and after primary and secondary immunization, and bulk PBMC replicates and cell subsets were isolated. Two healthy male donors, one aged 18 to 30 and one aged 30 to 40 years, made up the cohort.

The sample holds a few counts of this clonotype. No cognate antigen has been identified for it. Within one base of it there is no much larger clone, and no base qualities were kept. Taken with the paper, the label for treatment or condition translates to: live attenuated yellow fever vaccine strain. PBMCs were isolated from peripheral blood using a standard Ficoll-Paque protocol. Dynabeads CD4 and CD8 positive selection kits were used to isolate CD4 and CD8 T-cell fractions. TriZol was used to extract RNA from bulk PBMCs, from CD4 and CD8 fractions, and from dextramer-positive and dextramer-negative fractions. The data were produced on an Illumina NovaSeq 6000. TCR cDNA was made using 5'RACE template switching, a step that added a universal primer site and unique molecular identifiers. Priming for cDNA synthesis came from both the TCR alpha and TCR beta constant segments. Library amplification used two PCR steps, and the second PCR step added sample barcodes and sequencing adapters. Sequencing of libraries was done on Illumina HiSeq 2500 (2x100 bp) or NovaSeq (2x150 bp). Concerning the study's data processing: MIGEC handled demultiplexing of reads and collapsing into UMI consensus sequences, while MiXCR performed V(D)J alignment. Using edgeR on replicate PBMC samples, clonotypes were called vaccine-responding if FDR was below 0.01 and the log2 fold change was above 5 up to day 15. CD4 or CD8 identity was assigned to each bulk clonotype according to whether the clonotype was present at higher abundance in the sequenced CD4 repertoire or the sequenced CD8 repertoire. The raw public data were reprocessed by TCRdb itself: fastp quality trimming at Q25, MiXCR clonotype calling, in-frame beta chains only. Under each unique CDR3 protein, matching rows form one entry showing the most common genes and DNA. The V and J calls were not made by the authors but by TCRdb's processing. This sample gives hundreds of thousands of distinct CDR3 sequences in total; around 5.2% of them show up just once. The top ten clonotypes cover 2.5% to 4% of the sample.

V trim: 3 bases; J trim: 3 bases; unmatched bases: 5. From its cysteine to its phenylalanine, the CDR3 spans 15 amino acids. Of all the DNA, just the CDR3 is kept, 45 bases in frame from base 1. The germline V gene (reference sequence) provides CDR1 LNHNV and CDR2 YYDKDF. Findings and caveats that apply to the study as a whole: After the booster, most clones that had expanded after primary vaccination were detected again (approximately 97% of CD4 and around nine tenths of CD8), suggesting broad maintenance of memory. FACS-sorted repertoires could contain abundant contaminating clonotypes from the bulk population, so computational filtering was required. Compared with the primary T-cell response, the secondary T-cell response was faster but weaker, reaching its peak on day 5 rather than on day 15. Because the study included only two donors, the extent to which the findings can be generalized is limited. A small fraction of clonotypes showed up in both the CD4 and CD8 compartments, probably as a result of convergent recombination.

This TCR was recovered from a man younger than 30 who received the YFV17D yellow fever vaccine. The sequences come from CD4+ T cells sorted from PBMCs, collected on the day of the yellow fever booster vaccination. The sequence links TRBV15 to TRBJ2-1, and 7 junction bases match TRBD2. The CDR3: CATSRGGFSYNEQFF. The nucleotide sequence reads as follows: TGTGCCACCAGCAGGGGGGGGTTCAGCTACAATGAGCAGTTCTTC. When the CDR3 is completed using the reference TRBV15 and TRBJ2-1 genes on either side, the full variable domain is DAMVIQNPRYQVTQFGKPVTLSCSQTLNHNVMYWYQQKSSQAPKLLFHYYDKDFNNEADTPDNFQSRRPNTSFCFLDIRSPGLGDTAMYLCATSRGGFSYNEQFFGPGTRLTVL.